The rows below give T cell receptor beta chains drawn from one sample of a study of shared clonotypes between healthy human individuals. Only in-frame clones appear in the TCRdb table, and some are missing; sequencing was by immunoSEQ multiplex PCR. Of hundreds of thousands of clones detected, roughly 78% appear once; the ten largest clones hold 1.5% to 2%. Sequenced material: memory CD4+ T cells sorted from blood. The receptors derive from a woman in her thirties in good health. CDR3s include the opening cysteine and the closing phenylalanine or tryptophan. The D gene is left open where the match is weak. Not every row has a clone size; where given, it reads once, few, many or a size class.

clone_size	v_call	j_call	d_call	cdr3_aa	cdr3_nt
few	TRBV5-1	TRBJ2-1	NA	CASSLDAASYNEQFF	TGCGCCAGCAGCTTGGACGCCGCCTCCTACAATGAGCAGTTCTTC
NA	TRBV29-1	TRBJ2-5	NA	CSVEMTRKETQYF	TGCAGCGTTGAAATGACACGAAAGGAGACCCAGTACTTC
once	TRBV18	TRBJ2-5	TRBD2	CASSPNQREEETQYF	TGTGCCAGCTCACCAAACCAGCGGGAGGAAGAGACCCAGTACTTC
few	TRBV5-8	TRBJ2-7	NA	CASSLVGPDAYEQYF	TGTGCCAGCAGCTTGGTCGGGCCGGACGCCTACGAGCAGTACTTC
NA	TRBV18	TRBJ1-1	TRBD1	CASSPFDRVGTEAFF	TGTGCCAGCTCACCGTTCGACAGGGTTGGTACTGAAGCTTTCTTT
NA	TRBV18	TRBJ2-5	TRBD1	CASSTTGGQETQYF	TGTGCCAGCTCAACGACAGGGGGCCAAGAGACCCAGTACTTC
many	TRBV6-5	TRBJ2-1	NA	CASSPGHRMYNEQFF	TGTGCCAGCAGTCCCGGACACCGAATGTACAATGAGCAGTTCTTC
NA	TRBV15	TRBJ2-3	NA	CATSRDRGADTQYF	TGTGCCACCAGCAGAGACAGGGGAGCAGATACGCAGTATTTT
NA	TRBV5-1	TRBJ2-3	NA	CASSLRYGITDTQYF	TGCGCCAGCAGCTTGAGGTACGGGATCACAGATACGCAGTATTTT
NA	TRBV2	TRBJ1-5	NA	CASSPGRDQPQHF	TGTGCCAGCAGCCCGGGGCGCGATCAGCCCCAGCATTTT
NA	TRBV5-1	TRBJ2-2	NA	CASSIQPGLLNTGELFF	TGCGCCAGCAGCATTCAGCCGGGATTGCTGAACACCGGGGAGCTGTTTTTT
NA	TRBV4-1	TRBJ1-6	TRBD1	CASSQVETGNSPLHF	TGCGCCAGCAGCCAAGTAGAGACAGGGAATTCACCCCTCCACTTT
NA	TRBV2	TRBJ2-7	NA	CASTPLGQNYEQYF	TGTGCCAGCACTCCCCTGGGCCAGAACTACGAGCAGTACTTC
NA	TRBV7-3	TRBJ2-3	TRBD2	CASSFAGFSGTGTDTQYF	TGTGCCAGCAGCTTCGCTGGATTTAGCGGGACCGGCACAGATACGCAGTATTTT
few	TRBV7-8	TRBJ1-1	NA	CASSPQRGEGTEAFF	TGTGCCAGCAGCCCACAAAGGGGGGAGGGGACTGAAGCTTTCTTT
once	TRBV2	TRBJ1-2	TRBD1	CASGEQGLNYGYTF	TGTGCCAGCGGGGAACAGGGGCTTAACTATGGCTACACCTTC
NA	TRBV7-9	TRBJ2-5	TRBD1	CASSLGGQGQETQYF	TGTGCCAGCAGCTTAGGGGGACAGGGACAAGAGACCCAGTACTTC